These 28 T cell receptor beta chains originate from one sample sequenced in a study of beta chain features in type 1 diabetes. Overall study findings and caveats: TCRB CDR3s from Type 1 diabetes patients were moderately but significantly shorter in all four CD4+ subsets.

The antigens for these receptors are not known. TCRB transcripts that were expressed got sequenced, as all of the isolated RNA had been reverse transcribed. Generated by immunoSEQ multiplex PCR, the TCRdb table keeps only in-frame clones and is missing some. The data show 150,000 to 190,000 clones, 10% seen once. Source material: central memory CD4+ T cells from blood. These receptors were collected from a man aged 25 to 45 with type 1 diabetes.

This clone was counted a few times. The rearrangement uses TRBV21-1 and TRBJ1-5; TRBD1, the D gene given by the table, was not confirmed from the DNA. TRBV21-1 is deemed a pseudogene. The CDR3 is 18 amino acids. The CDR3 coding sequence is TGTGCCAGCAGCAAGGATACAACAGGGGATTATAGCAATCAGCCCCAGCATTTT. Translating it yields CASSKDTTGDYSNQPQHF.

This chain uses TRBV2 with TRBJ2-5; 7 nucleotides match TRBD1. The CDR3 is 14 amino acids. Germline CDR1 SNHLY, CDR2 FYNNEI. J lost 3 bases, V lost 7 bases, and 8 bases had no gene match. The CDR3 region is CASNPLGGEETQYF. CDR3 nucleotide sequence: TGTGCCAGCAATCCGCTAGGGGGCGAAGAGACCCAGTACTTC.

The chain employs TRBV7-2 and TRBJ1-1, with 7 bases matching TRBD1. The CDR3 runs to 13 residues. Germline trimming cut 5 bases from V and 11 bases from J; bases unmatched to any gene: 11. Germline V gives CDR1 SGHTA, CDR2 FQGNSA. The CDR3 DNA reads TGTGCCAGCAGCATAACAGGGGCCCCGCGGGCTTTCTTT. This translates into CASSITGAPRAFF.

This clone occurred a few times. This chain links TRBV30 with TRBJ1-3, with TRBD1 matching over 7 bases. Trimming took 7 bases from V and 4 from J; bases not matched to a gene: 10. The germline V gene encodes CDR1 GTSNPN and CDR2 SVGIG (reference sequence). The CDR3 covers 14 residues. The CDR3 reads CASLGQGDGNTIYF. The CDR3 DNA sequence: TGTGCCTCCCTCGGGCAGGGGGACGGAAACACCATATATTTT.

This clone was seen only a few times. The chain recombines TRBV19 with TRBJ2-7; 7 nucleotides agree with TRBD1. The germline CDR1 and CDR2 sequences are LNHDA and SQIVND (reference sequence). This CDR3 region has 14 residues. The trim removed 5 bases at V and 3 bases at J, leaving 7 bases unmatched. The CDR3 DNA sequence: TGTGCCAGTAGTTTGAAGACAGGGCTCTACGAGCAGTACTTC. Its protein is CASSLKTGLYEQYF.

The sample holds a few counts of this clone. The chain couples TRBV29-1 to TRBJ2-1; TRBD1 aligns across 9 bases. Per germline, CDR1 SQVTM and CDR2 ANQGSEA. The CDR3 loop spans 17 amino acids. The trim removed 7 bases at V and 4 bases at J, leaving 17 bases unmatched. In nucleotides, the CDR3 is TGCAGCGCCGGGGACAGGGTAAAGAGGGGTCGGTACAATGAGCAGTTCTTC. Protein product: CSAGDRVKRGRYNEQFF.

The chain joins TRBV7-9 to TRBJ2-1; 7 bases align to TRBD1. The germline V gene has CDR1 SEHNR and CDR2 FQNEAQ (reference sequence). After removal of 5 bases from V and 6 bases from J, the junction contained 10 bases not matched to a gene. The CDR3 sequence is 15 residues long. In DNA, the CDR3 is TGTGCCAGCAGCCCTGGGACAGATAATTTCAATGAGCAGTTCTTC. Translated, it gives CASSPGTDNFNEQFF.

This clone was seen only a few times. The genes are TRBV6-5 and TRBJ2-3; TRBD1 matches at 7 bases. Losses at the gene ends were 7 bases for V and 5 bases for J; bases not matched to a gene: 12. Germline CDR1 is MNHEY and CDR2 is SVGAGI. This CDR3 has 15 residues. The CDR3 DNA follows: TGTGCCAGCATCGGCTCGAACAGGGGCATAGATACGCAGTATTTT. Its translation is CASIGSNRGIDTQYF.

This clone was observed a handful of times. The rearrangement links TRBV4-3 to TRBJ2-5; D uncertain. Per the germline V gene, CDR1 is LGHNA and CDR2 is YSLEER. V shed 1 base and J shed 5 bases, with 11 bases lying between them. The CDR3 consists of 14 residues. The chain's CDR3 is CASSQAALDETQYF. The CDR3 nucleotides read TGCGCCAGCAGCCAAGCGGCGCTAGATGAGACCCAGTACTTC.

This clone was recorded a few times. The V and J genes are TRBV28 and TRBJ1-5; D uncertain. The CDR3 is 13 amino acids. V lost 8 bases, J lost 0 bases, and 8 bases lay in between. In germline, CDR1 is MDHEN, CDR2 SYDVKM. CDR3 sequence reads: CASRTPSNQPQHF. In nucleotides, the CDR3 is TGTGCCAGCCGCACTCCTAGCAATCAGCCCCAGCATTTT.

The rearrangement joins TRBV30 to TRBJ2-5, with TRBD2 identical over 11 bases. CDR1 is GTSNPN, CDR2 SVGIG, per germline (reference sequence). This CDR3 region has 14 residues. V gave up 5 bases and J gave up 5 bases; unmatched junction bases: 7. The CDR3 reads CAWFTSGSSETQYF. CDR3 nucleotide sequence: TGTGCCTGGTTCACTAGCGGGAGTTCCGAGACCCAGTACTTC.

This clone was counted only a few times. The chain links TRBV18 to TRBJ2-3; 9 bases are shared with TRBD2. From germline, CDR1 is KGHSH and CDR2 LQKENI. V shed 6 bases, J shed 2 bases, and the junction held 3 bases outside the gene matches. The CDR3 contains 14 residues. The CDR3 DNA sequence: TGTGCCAGCTCGCCGGGACTAGCCACAGATACGCAGTATTTT. Its translation is CASSPGLATDTQYF.

This clone was seen a few times. This chain's CDR3 is CSVQNPNEQFF. The CDR3 DNA follows: TGCAGTGTACAGAACCCGAATGAGCAGTTCTTC. V usage is TRBV20-1 and J usage is TRBJ2-1; no definite D call. Germline V gene sequence: CDR1 DFQATT, CDR2 SNEGSKA (reference sequence). Trimming removed 7 bases at V and 7 bases at J, with 11 bases between. This CDR3 contains 11 residues.

The sample holds a few counts of this clone. CDR3 nucleotide sequence: TGTGCCAGCAGCGTAGCACCTAGCGGAACCTACAATGAGCAGTTCTTC. Its translation is CASSVAPSGTYNEQFF. This sequence joins TRBV9 and TRBJ2-1, with 7 bases that match TRBD2. The J segment lost 2 bases and the V segment lost 0 bases, leaving 5 bases of the junction unmatched. CDR1 is SGDLS, CDR2 YYNGEE, per germline. The CDR3 sequence is 16 residues long.

This clone was detected once. This chain connects TRBV2 to TRBJ2-5; the match to TRBD1 covers 7 bases. Trimming took 8 bases from V and 5 from J; bases not matched to a gene: 8. Germline CDR1 is SNHLY and CDR2 is FYNNEI. The length of the CDR3 is 13 residues. The CDR3 DNA sequence: TGTGCCAGCGGGACAGAGACTCAGGAGACCCAGTACTTC. Its translation: CASGTETQETQYF.

V gene TRBV7-2 combines with J gene TRBJ2-1; 10 nucleotides line up with TRBD2. The CDR3 length is 15 residues. Germline V gene lookup returns CDR1 SGHTA and CDR2 FQGNSA. Unmatched junction bases numbered 10, after V lost 5 bases and J lost 9 bases. CDR3 sequence reads: CASSRGLAGDSEQFF. CDR3 coding DNA: TGTGCCAGCAGCCGGGGGCTAGCGGGAGACTCTGAGCAGTTCTTC.

This clone was detected only a few times. This sequence joins TRBV5-1 and TRBJ2-1; a weak D match, TRBD2 (5 bases). CDR3 length: 13 residues. Germline values: CDR1 SGHRS, CDR2 YFSETQ. Trimming removed 0 bases at V and 5 bases at J, with 6 bases between. For the CDR3, the DNA is TGCGCCAGCAGCTTGGACGGGGACAATGAGCAGTTCTTC. The encoded protein is CASSLDGDNEQFF. The complete variable domain, with remaining parts taken from reference TRBV5-1 and TRBJ2-1, reads KAGVTQTPRYLIKTRGQQVTLSCSPISGHRSVSWYQQTPGQGLQFLFEYFSETQRNKGNFPGRFSGRQFSNSRSEMNVSTLELGDSALYLCASSLDGDNEQFFGPGTRLTVL.

The chain joins TRBV30 to TRBJ2-5; possible D gene TRBD2, 6 bases. Germline V CDR1 and CDR2: GTSNPN, SVGIG (reference sequence). The V end was cut by 6 bases, the J end by 5 bases, with 19 bases between. The CDR3 runs 14 residues. The CDR3 DNA reads as TGTGCCTGCCACCAACGGGGGTCTATGGAGACCCAGTACTTC. Translated, it gives CACHQRGSMETQYF. Full variable domain (rest looked up from reference TRBV30 and TRBJ2-5): SQTIHQWPATLVQPVGSPLSLECTVEGTSNPNLYWYRQAAGRGLQLLFYSVGIGQISSEVPQNLSASRPQDRQFILSSKKLLLSDSGFYLCACHQRGSMETQYFGPGTRLLVL.

This clone was picked up a small number of times. The chain uses TRBV29-1 and TRBJ2-5, with D possibly being TRBD2 (7 bases). V was shortened by 7 bases and J by 4 bases, with 19 bases between the two germline ends. The CDR3 sequence is 14 residues long. Germline V gives CDR1 SQVTM, CDR2 ANQGSEA. In nucleotides, the CDR3 is TGCAGCGGGAGGGGCGGGGGCTGGGGAGAGACCCAGTACTTC. This codes for CSGRGGGWGETQYF.

This clone occurred a few times. V usage is TRBV18 and J usage is TRBJ1-1, with 7 bases that match TRBD1. J lost 7 bases, V lost 3 bases, and 2 bases had no gene match. The CDR3 has 12 amino acids. The germline gives CDR1 KGHSH, CDR2 LQKENI. The CDR3 sequence is CASSPGQREAFF. CDR3 coding DNA: TGTGCCAGCTCACCGGGACAGCGTGAAGCTTTCTTT.

A few counts support this clone. The chain recombines TRBV29-1 with TRBJ2-5, with 8 bases identical to TRBD1. Matching the DNA end better, TRBJ2-7 makes the J call doubtful. Germline V gives CDR1 SQVTM, CDR2 ANQGSEA. There are 15 residues in the CDR3. In DNA, the CDR3 is TGCAGCGTTGTCGGACAGGGTGGGGGGACCATCGAGCAGTACTTC. Translated: CSVVGQGGGTIEQYF.

The gene calls are TRBV7-3 and TRBJ2-3, with 11 bases lining up with TRBD2. CDR1 and CDR2 (germline): SGHTA, FQGTGA. CDR3 length equals 15 residues. With V trimmed by 4 bases and J by 3 bases, 3 bases remained unmatched. CDR3 protein: CASSSSGRRTDTQYF. The CDR3 DNA reads TGTGCCAGCAGCTCTAGCGGGAGGAGGACAGATACGCAGTATTTT.

This clone was detected a few times. The V call is TRBV6-5, the J call TRBJ1-5; D is undetermined. This CDR3 is 15 amino acids long. The germline V gene has CDR1 MNHEY and CDR2 SVGAGI. V shed 0 bases and J shed 5 bases, with 11 bases lying between them. CDR3 sequence (DNA): TGTGCCAGCAGTTACTCCGCGAGCGGCGATCAGCCCCAGCATTTT. Translated: CASSYSASGDQPQHF.

There are a few counts of this clone. V is TRBV27 and J is TRBJ2-1, with TRBD1 as a possible D gene (5 bases). Germline V gene sequence: CDR1 MNHEY, CDR2 SMNVEV (reference sequence). This CDR3 is 15 amino acids long. The germline V and J ends were trimmed by 0 bases and 6 bases, with 12 bases remaining between them. The CDR3 spells CASSLSGSQGNEQFF. DNA for the CDR3: TGTGCCAGCAGTTTATCTGGATCGCAGGGCAATGAGCAGTTCTTC.

This clone was picked up a small number of times. This rearrangement joins TRBV5-1 to TRBJ2-2; the D gene is possibly TRBD2 (5 bases). Per germline, CDR1 SGHRS and CDR2 YFSETQ. V was shortened by 1 base and J by 7 bases, with 11 bases between the two germline ends. The CDR3 runs 14 residues. The CDR3 reads CASSLYGVGGELFF. Here the CDR3 DNA reads TGCGCCAGCAGCTTGTACGGGGTTGGCGGGGAGCTGTTTTTT.

This clone was seen more than once but under ten times. The chain combines TRBV7-3 with TRBJ2-5; D is ambiguous. Germline lookup yields CDR1 SGHTA and CDR2 FQGTGA. CDR3 length: 13 residues. The V gene lost 5 bases and the J gene lost 5 bases, with 12 bases spanning the gap. In DNA form, the CDR3 reads TGTGCCAGCAGCCCTTCGGTGCGGGAGACCCAGTACTTC. Translating gives CASSPSVRETQYF.

The chain combines TRBV7-3 with TRBJ2-1; TRBD1 matches 9 bases. Trimming removed 1 base from V and 15 bases from J; junction bases left unmatched: 7. The CDR3 loop spans 13 amino acids. Germline assignment: CDR1 SGHTA and CDR2 FQGTGA. The CDR3 coding sequence is TGTGCCAGCAGCTTAAAGGGGACAGGGTCTCTGTTCTTC. This translates into CASSLKGTGSLFF.

The rearrangement uses TRBV6-5 and TRBJ2-1, with 14 bases fitting TRBD2. The V segment lost 2 bases and the J segment 6 bases; nucleotides outside the gene matches: 3. This CDR3 comprises 16 residues. In germline, CDR1 is MNHEY, CDR2 SVGAGI. This chain's CDR3 is CASSYGGTSGSNEQFF. The DNA of the CDR3 is TGTGCCAGCAGTTACGGGGGGACTAGCGGGAGCAATGAGCAGTTCTTC.